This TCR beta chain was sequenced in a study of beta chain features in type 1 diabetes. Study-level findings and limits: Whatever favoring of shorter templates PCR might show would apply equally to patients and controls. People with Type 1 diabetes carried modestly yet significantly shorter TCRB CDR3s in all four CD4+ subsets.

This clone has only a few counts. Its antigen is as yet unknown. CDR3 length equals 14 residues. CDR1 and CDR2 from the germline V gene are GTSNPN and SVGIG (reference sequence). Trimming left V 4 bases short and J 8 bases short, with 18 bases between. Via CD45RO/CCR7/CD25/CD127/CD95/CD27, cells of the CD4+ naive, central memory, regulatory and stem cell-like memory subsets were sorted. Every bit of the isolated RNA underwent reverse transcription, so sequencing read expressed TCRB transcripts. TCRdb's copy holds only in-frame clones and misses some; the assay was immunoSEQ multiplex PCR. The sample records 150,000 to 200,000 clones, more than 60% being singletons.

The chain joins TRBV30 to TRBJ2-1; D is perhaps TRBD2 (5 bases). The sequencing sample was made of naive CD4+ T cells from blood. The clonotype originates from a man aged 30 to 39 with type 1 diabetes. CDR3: CAWNLPGISDEQFF. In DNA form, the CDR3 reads TGTGCCTGGAACCTGCCGGGAATATCCGATGAGCAGTTCTTC.